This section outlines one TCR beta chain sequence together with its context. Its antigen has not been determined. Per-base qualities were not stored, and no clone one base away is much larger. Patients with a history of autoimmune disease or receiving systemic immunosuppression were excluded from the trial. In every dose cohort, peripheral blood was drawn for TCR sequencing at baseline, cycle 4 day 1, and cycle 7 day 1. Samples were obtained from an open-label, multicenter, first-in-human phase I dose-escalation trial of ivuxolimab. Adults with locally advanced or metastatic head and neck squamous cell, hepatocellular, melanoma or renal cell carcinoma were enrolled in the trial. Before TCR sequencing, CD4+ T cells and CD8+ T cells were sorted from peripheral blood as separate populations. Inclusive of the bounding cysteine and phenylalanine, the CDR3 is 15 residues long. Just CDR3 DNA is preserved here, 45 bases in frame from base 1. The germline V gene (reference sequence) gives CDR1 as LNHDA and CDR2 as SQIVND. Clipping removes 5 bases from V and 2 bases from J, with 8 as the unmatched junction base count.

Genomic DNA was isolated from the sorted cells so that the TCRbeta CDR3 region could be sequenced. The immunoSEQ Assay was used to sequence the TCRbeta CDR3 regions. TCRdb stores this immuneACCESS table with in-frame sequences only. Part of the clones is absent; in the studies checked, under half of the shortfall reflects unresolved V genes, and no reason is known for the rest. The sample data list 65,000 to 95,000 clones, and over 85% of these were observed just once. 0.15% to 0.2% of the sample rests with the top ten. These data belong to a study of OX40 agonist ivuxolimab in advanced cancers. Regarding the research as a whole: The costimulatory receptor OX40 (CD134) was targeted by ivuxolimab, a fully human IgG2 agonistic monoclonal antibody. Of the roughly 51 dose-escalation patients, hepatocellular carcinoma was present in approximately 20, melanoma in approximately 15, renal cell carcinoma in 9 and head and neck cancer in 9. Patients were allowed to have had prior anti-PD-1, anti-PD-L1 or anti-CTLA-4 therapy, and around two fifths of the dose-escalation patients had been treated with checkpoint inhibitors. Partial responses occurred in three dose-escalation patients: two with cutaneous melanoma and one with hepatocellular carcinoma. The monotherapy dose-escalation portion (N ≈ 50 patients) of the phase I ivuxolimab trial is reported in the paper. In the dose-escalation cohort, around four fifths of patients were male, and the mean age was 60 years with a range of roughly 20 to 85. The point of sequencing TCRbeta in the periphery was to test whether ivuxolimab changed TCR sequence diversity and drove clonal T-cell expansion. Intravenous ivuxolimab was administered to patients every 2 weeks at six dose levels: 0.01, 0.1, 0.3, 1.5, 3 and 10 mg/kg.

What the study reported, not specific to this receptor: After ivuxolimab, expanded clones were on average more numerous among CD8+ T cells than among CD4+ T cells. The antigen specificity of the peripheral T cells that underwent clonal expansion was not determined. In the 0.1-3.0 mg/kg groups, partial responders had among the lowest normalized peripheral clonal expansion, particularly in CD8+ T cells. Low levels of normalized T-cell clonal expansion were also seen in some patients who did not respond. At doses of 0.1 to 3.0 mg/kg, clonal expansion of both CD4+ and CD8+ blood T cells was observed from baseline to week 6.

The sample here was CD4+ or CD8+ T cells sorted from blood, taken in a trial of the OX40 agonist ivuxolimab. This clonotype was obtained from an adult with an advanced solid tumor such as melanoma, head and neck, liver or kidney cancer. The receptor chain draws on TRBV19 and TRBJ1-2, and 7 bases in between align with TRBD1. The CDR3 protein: CASSPRTGVNYGYTF. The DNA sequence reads TGTGCCAGTAGTCCCCGGACAGGAGTCAACTATGGCTACACCTTC. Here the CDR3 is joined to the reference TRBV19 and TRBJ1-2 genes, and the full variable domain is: DGGITQSPKYLFRKEGQNVTLSCEQNLNHDAMYWYRQDPGQGLRLIYYSQIVNDFQKGDIAEGYSVSREKKESFPLTVTSAQKNPTAFYLCASSPRTGVNYGYTFGSGTRLTVV.